The present T cell receptor beta chain was sequenced within a study of blood T cell repertoires in COVID-19. Sequencing was performed with immunoSEQ multiplex PCR; in TCRdb, only in-frame clones are kept and a portion is missing. The data hold approximately 160,000 clones, with 80% observed a single time. V lost 0 bases and J 4 bases, leaving 12 bases between the germline ends. The CDR3 length is 14 residues. CDR1 GTSNPN and CDR2 SVGIG come from the germline V gene (reference sequence). Input material: PBMCs or T cells enriched from blood (not recorded which). V usage is TRBV30 and J usage is TRBJ1-2; weak D call: TRBD1 (6 bases). This TCR was recovered from a man aged 35 to 55 who had recovered from COVID-19. CDR3 DNA: TGTGCCTGGAGTGTACAGGGTTTTCGCTATGGCTACACCTTC. Protein sequence: CAWSVQGFRYGYTF.